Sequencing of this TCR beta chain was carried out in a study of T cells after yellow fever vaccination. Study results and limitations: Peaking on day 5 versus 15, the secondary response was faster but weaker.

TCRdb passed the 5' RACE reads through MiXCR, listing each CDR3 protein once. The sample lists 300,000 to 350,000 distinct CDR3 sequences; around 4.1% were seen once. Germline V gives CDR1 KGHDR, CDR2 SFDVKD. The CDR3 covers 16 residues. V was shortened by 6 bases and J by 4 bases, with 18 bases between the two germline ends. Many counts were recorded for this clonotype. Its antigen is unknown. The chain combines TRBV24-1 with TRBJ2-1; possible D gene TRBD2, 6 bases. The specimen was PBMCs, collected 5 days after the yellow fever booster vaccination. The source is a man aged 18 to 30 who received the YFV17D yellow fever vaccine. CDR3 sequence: CATSPGGTPHYNEQFF. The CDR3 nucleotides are TGTGCCACCAGTCCTGGGGGGACGCCACATTACAATGAGCAGTTCTTC.